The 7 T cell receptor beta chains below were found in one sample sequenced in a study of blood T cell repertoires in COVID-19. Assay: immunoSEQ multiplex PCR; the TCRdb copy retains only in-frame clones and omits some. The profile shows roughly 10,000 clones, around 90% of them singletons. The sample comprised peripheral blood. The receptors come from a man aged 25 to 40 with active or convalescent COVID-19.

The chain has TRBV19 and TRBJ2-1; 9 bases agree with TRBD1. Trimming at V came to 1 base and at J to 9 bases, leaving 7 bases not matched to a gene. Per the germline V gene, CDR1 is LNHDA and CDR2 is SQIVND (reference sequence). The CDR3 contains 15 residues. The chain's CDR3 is CASSIGDRVKGEQFF. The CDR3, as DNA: TGTGCCAGTAGTATAGGGGACAGGGTTAAGGGTGAGCAGTTCTTC. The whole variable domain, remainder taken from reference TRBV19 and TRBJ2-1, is DGGITQSPKYLFRKEGQNVTLSCEQNLNHDAMYWYRQDPGQGLRLIYYSQIVNDFQKGDIAEGYSVSREKKESFPLTVTSAQKNPTAFYLCASSIGDRVKGEQFFGPGTRLTVL.

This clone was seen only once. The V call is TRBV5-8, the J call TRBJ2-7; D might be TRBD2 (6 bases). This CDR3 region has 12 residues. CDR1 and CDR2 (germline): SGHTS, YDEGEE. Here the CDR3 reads CGSAGSAYEQYF. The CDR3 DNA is TGTGGCTCGGCGGGGAGCGCCTACGAGCAGTACTTC.

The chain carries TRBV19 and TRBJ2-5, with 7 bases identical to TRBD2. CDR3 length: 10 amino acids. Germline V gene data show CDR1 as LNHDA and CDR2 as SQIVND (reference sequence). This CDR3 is CGGGQETQYF. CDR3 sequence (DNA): TGTGGCGGGGGCCAAGAGACCCAGTACTTC.

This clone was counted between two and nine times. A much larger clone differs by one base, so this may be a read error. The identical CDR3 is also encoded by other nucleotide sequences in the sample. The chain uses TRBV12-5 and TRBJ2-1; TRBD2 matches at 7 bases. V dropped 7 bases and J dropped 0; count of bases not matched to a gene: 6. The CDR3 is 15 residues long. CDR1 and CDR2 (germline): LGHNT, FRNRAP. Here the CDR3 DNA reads TGTGCTAGTGCCCCCGGGGGGAGCTCCTACAATGAGCAGTTCTTC. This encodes CASAPGGSSYNEQFF. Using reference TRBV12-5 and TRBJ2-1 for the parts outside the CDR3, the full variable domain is DARVTQTPRHKVTEMGQEVTMRCQPILGHNTVFWYRQTMMQGLELLAYFRNRAPLDDSGMPKDRFSAEMPDATLATLKIQPSEPRDSAVYFCASAPGGSSYNEQFFGPGTRLTVL.

The CDR3 loop reads CASSSGQLNTEAFF. As DNA, the CDR3 is TGTGCCAGCAGCTCGGGACAGTTGAACACTGAAGCTTTCTTT. The V gene is TRBV7-8, the J gene TRBJ1-1, with 7 bases identical to TRBD1. Unmatched junction bases numbered 2, after V lost 4 bases and J lost 0 bases. Germline values: CDR1 SGHVS, CDR2 FQNEAQ. There are 14 residues in the CDR3.

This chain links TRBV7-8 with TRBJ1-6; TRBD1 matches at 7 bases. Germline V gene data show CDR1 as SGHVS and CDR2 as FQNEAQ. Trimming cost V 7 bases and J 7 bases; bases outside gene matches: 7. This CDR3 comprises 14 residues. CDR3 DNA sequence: TGTGCCAGCACCGCCCTACAGGGGAATTCACCCCTCCACTTT. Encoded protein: CASTALQGNSPLHF.

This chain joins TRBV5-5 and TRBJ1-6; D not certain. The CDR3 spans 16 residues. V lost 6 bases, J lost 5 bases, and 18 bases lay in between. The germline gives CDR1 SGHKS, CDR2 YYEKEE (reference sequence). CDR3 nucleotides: TGTGCCAGCACCCGGACTTACGAGATCAATAATTCACCCCTCCACTTT. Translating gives CASTRTYEINNSPLHF. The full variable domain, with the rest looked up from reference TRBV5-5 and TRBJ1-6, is DAGVTQSPTHLIKTRGQQVTLRCSPISGHKSVSWYQQVLGQGPQFIFQYYEKEERGRGNFPDRFSARQFPNYSSELNVNALLLGDSALYLCASTRTYEINNSPLHFGNGTRLTVT.